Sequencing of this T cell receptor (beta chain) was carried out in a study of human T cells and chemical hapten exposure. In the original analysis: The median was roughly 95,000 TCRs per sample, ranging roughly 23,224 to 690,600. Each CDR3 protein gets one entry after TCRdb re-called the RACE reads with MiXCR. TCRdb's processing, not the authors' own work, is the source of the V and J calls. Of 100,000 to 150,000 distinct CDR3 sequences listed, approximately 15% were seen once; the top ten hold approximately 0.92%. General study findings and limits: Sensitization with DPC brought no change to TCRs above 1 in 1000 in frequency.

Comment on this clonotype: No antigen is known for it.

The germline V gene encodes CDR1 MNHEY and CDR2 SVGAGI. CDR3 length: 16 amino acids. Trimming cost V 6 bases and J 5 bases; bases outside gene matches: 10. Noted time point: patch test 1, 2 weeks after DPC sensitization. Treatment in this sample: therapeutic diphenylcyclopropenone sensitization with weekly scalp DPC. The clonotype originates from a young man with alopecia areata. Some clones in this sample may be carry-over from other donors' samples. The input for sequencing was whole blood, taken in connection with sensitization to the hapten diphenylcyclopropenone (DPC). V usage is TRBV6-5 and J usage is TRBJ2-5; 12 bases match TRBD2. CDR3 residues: CASSPPPSGGAETQYF. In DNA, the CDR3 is TGTGCCAGCAGCCCCCCCCCTAGCGGGGGGGCTGAGACCCAGTACTTC.